Following are 17 T cell receptor beta chains from one sample sequenced in a study of T-cell memory formation after mild COVID-19. MiXCR, applied by TCRdb to the 5' RACE reads, yields one record per CDR3 protein. This table has about 360,000 distinct CDR3 sequences, under 15% appearing once. Sequencing input: PBMCs or a T cell subset sorted from them (not recorded which). The receptors were sampled from a man in his late teens or twenties who had mild COVID-19 (a few samples of this study predate the infection). Cell type and time point are not known.

This chain uses TRBV5-4 with TRBJ2-5, with D unresolved. The germline V and J ends were trimmed by 0 bases and 2 bases, with 8 bases remaining between them. In germline, CDR1 is SGHNT, CDR2 YYREEE (reference sequence). The CDR3 extends over 14 amino acids. CDR3 region: CASSLAQAQETQYF. In DNA form, the CDR3 reads TGTGCCAGCAGCTTGGCCCAGGCACAAGAGACCCAGTACTTC.

The gene calls are TRBV18 and TRBJ1-1; no clear D. Germline V gene lookup returns CDR1 KGHSH and CDR2 LQKENI. This CDR3 has 13 amino acids. V lost 2 bases and J lost 4, with 8 bases in between. This CDR3 is CASSPGEGTEAFF. DNA for the CDR3: TGTGCCAGCTCACCAGGGGAGGGCACTGAAGCTTTCTTT.

CDR3 in amino acids: CASGTSGSDTQYF. The DNA of the CDR3 is TGTGCCAGCGGAACTAGCGGTTCAGATACGCAGTATTTT. This chain connects TRBV9 to TRBJ2-3; 8 nucleotides line up with TRBD2. This CDR3 region has 13 residues. Germline-derived CDR1 and CDR2 are SGDLS and YYNGEE. V was clipped by 7 bases and J by 4 bases; unmatched bases: 5.

This clonotype appeared many times. CDR3 DNA: TGCAGTACCTCAAGGGGGCTCCTCTATGGCTACACCTTC. Encoded protein: CSTSRGLLYGYTF. The rearrangement links TRBV20-1 to TRBJ1-2; 7 bases match TRBD1. Germline CDR1 is DFQATT and CDR2 is SNEGSKA (reference sequence). The V segment lost 8 bases and the J segment 4 bases; nucleotides outside the gene matches: 10. This CDR3 is 13 amino acids long.

The chain uses TRBV6-2 or TRBV6-3 and TRBJ2-5; D may correspond to TRBD1 or TRBD2 (5 bases each). This CDR3 region has 16 residues. CDR1 MNHEY and CDR2 SVGEGT come from the germline V gene. V lost 0 bases to trimming and J lost 5 bases, with 16 bases between them. The CDR3 is CASSYSRGPSGETQYF. In nucleotides, the CDR3 is TGTGCCAGCAGTTACTCGAGGGGACCGAGTGGCGAGACCCAGTACTTC.

The gene calls are TRBV4-1 and TRBJ1-2; tentatively, D is TRBD1 (6 bases). The V gene lost 3 bases and the J gene lost 4 bases, with 18 bases spanning the gap. The CDR3 totals 16 residues. CDR1 is MGHRA and CDR2 is YSYEKL in the germline V gene. This CDR3 reads CASSQKGGGSLYGYTF. CDR3 bases: TGCGCCAGCAGCCAGAAAGGGGGTGGGTCTCTCTATGGCTACACCTTC.

V is TRBV20-1 and J is TRBJ2-5, with D perhaps matching TRBD1 (6 bases). Germline V gene data show CDR1 as DFQATT and CDR2 as SNEGSKA (reference sequence). V dropped 7 bases and J dropped 3 bases, with 9 bases sitting between them. There are 11 residues in the CDR3. The CDR3 reads CSVAGEETQYF. In DNA, the CDR3 is TGCAGTGTGGCAGGGGAAGAGACCCAGTACTTC.

This clonotype has only a few counts. The chain joins TRBV27 to TRBJ1-1; no clear D gene. Germline-derived CDR1 and CDR2 are MNHEY and SMNVEV (reference sequence). This CDR3 is 14 amino acids long. V lost 7 bases and J lost 1, with 13 bases in between. DNA for the CDR3: TGTGCCAGCATGACTCCCTGGGGGAACACTGAAGCTTTCTTT. Protein sequence: CASMTPWGNTEAFF.

The chain employs TRBV2 and TRBJ1-1; D gene uncertain. Germline CDR1 and CDR2: SNHLY and FYNNEI. This CDR3 is built from 16 residues. Trimming cost V 2 bases and J 5 bases, with 18 bases left between them. In nucleotides, the CDR3 is TGTGCCAGCAGTGAACGGCAGGTACCACGAGGGACTGAAGCTTTCTTT. This encodes CASSERQVPRGTEAFF.

V usage is TRBV7-8 and J usage is TRBJ2-2; possibly TRBD2 for D (5 bases). Trimming shortened V by 5 bases and J by 4 bases, and 17 bases separated the two germline ends. CDR3 length: 16 amino acids. Germline CDR1 is SGHVS and CDR2 is FQNEAQ. The CDR3 protein is CASSRSELVVTGELFF. The DNA of the CDR3 is TGTGCCAGCAGCCGGTCCGAACTAGTGGTCACCGGGGAGCTGTTTTTT.

J is TRBJ2-3 and V is TRBV18, with TRBD1 matching over 10 bases. CDR1 KGHSH and CDR2 LQKENI come from the germline V gene. The CDR3 sequence is 16 residues long. After removal of 3 bases from V and 3 bases from J, the junction contained 6 bases not matched to a gene. CDR3: CASSPPGQGMTDTQYF. The CDR3, as DNA: TGTGCCAGCTCACCCCCGGGACAGGGGATGACAGATACGCAGTATTTT.

This chain joins TRBV5-4 and TRBJ2-7; either TRBD1 or TRBD2 may supply D (5 bases each). This CDR3 spans 14 amino acids. CDR1 is SGHNT, CDR2 YYREEE, per germline (reference sequence). V was cut by 4 bases and J by 1 base, with 12 bases left in between. CDR3 region: CASSQGGGSYEQYF. The CDR3 DNA reads as TGTGCCAGCAGCCAAGGTGGGGGATCCTACGAGCAGTACTTC.

The chain is built from TRBV3-1 and TRBJ2-5, with unresolved D. CDR3 size: 17 residues. CDR1 is LGHDT, CDR2 YNNKEL, per germline (reference sequence). Trimming removed 4 bases from V and 2 bases from J, with 20 bases in between. This CDR3 reads CASSRLGQLGLQETQYF. CDR3 DNA sequence: TGTGCCAGCAGCCGCCTTGGGCAGTTGGGGTTACAAGAGACCCAGTACTTC.

The table lists this clonotype with a few counts. The chain uses TRBV9 and TRBJ1-1; D remains ambiguous. From germline, CDR1 is SGDLS and CDR2 YYNGEE. Trimming removed 3 bases from V and 0 bases from J, with 12 bases in between. The CDR3 loop spans 15 amino acids. The CDR3: CASSDGKNMNTEAFF. The CDR3 nucleotides are TGTGCCAGCAGCGACGGAAAGAACATGAACACTGAAGCTTTCTTT.

This clonotype was detected a few times. The V gene is TRBV6-2 or TRBV6-3, the J gene TRBJ1-5; D remains unclear. Trimming pared 5 bases from V and 3 bases from J, leaving 8 bases between. CDR3 size: 13 residues. CDR1 and CDR2 (germline): MNHEY, SVGEGT. Written as DNA, the CDR3 is TGTGCCAGCAGTCAAGGATACAATCAGCCCCAGCATTTT. It encodes CASSQGYNQPQHF.

This chain connects TRBV29-1 to TRBJ1-2; 7 bases agree with TRBD1. The CDR3 consists of 15 residues. V was pared by 6 bases and J by 3 bases, with 13 bases of the junction left unmatched. Germline V gene data show CDR1 as SQVTM and CDR2 as ANQGSEA. The CDR3 bases are TGCAGCGTGGCCGGGACAGACTCGGCCGACTATGGCTACACCTTC. Amino acid sequence: CSVAGTDSADYGYTF. Full variable domain (rest looked up from reference TRBV29-1 and TRBJ1-2): SAVISQKPSRDICQRGTSLTIQCQVDSQVTMMFWYRQQPGQSLTLIATANQGSEATYESGFVIDKFPISRPNLTFSTLTVSNMSPEDSSIYLCSVAGTDSADYGYTFGSGTRLTVV.

In its sample, this clonotype was seen a few times. A read error may produce the germline difference seen at one junction end. The rearrangement links TRBV7-7 to TRBJ2-1; the D is unclear. The CDR3 totals 14 residues. Germline loops: CDR1 SSHAT, CDR2 FNYEAQ (reference sequence). CDR3 loop: CASSLNPSAYEQFF. DNA of the CDR3: TGTGCTAGCAGCTTAAATCCCAGCGCCTATGAGCAGTTCTTC.